One T cell receptor beta chain is described in this entry. The antigen is unknown. Per the authors' pipeline: For the immunoSEQ data, sequences were junction-only without quality scores, so filtering differed. This table comes from immunoSEQ multiplex PCR, and its TCRdb copy is limited to in-frame clones, with some not included. That table is the source of V, J and clone size, and D and trimming were worked out from the DNA. The table shows some 2,100,000 clones, with approximately 94% occurring only once. A split of CD4+ cells into CD45RA+ naive and CD45RA-negative memory subsets was performed. Germline V gene data show CDR1 as MNHNY and CDR2 as SVGAGI (reference sequence). Deletions cut 8 bases from V and 1 base from J, with 14 bases between. The CDR3 length is 14 residues. The sample is drawn from a study of shared clonotypes between healthy human individuals. Study-wide context: CD8 memory received one plate per donor, CD8 naive two, CD4 memory three and CD4 naive three. Study-level points and caveats: Some clonotypes were shared by all four sorted-subset donors, while others were not shared. The non-shared ones had lower generation probabilities than the shared ones.

The rearrangement joins TRBV6-6 to TRBJ1-1; the D gene is possibly TRBD1 (6 bases). The TCR sequence derives from a man younger than 35 in good health. The specimen sequenced was naive CD4+ T cells sorted from blood. Subset indicated: CD45RA+ positively selected. CDR3 nucleotide sequence: TGTGCCAGCGCAAACAGGGTTGGGAACACTGAAGCTTTCTTT. Amino acids: CASANRVGNTEAFF.